The source of this T cell receptor beta chain is a study of regulatory T cells in long-lasting Graves disease (TCRdb year 2021). Notes on the research overall: Antithyroid drugs had been taken for less than 3 months by newly diagnosed Graves' disease patients. TCR sequencing covered roughly 13 persistent and approximately 20 newly diagnosed Graves' disease patients, 33 samples in total. The study took place in China and was registered as a clinical trial. This study used TCR sequencing and RNA sequencing of peripheral blood to compare persistent Graves' disease patients against newly diagnosed Graves' disease patients.

Read against the paper, the sample's time point label means: newly diagnosed GD, antithyroid drugs for less than 3 months. For both TCR sequencing and RNA sequencing, RNA was extracted from PBMCs using TRIzol. The diagnosis of Graves' disease followed American Thyroid Association guidelines. The patients came from an endocrinology department in Xi'an, China. Each patient gave approximately 8.8 milliliters of peripheral blood, collected in an EDTA anticoagulant tube. Ficoll Paque Plus density gradient separation was used to isolate PBMCs, and no further T cell sorting was performed. An Agilent 2100 Bioanalyzer and agarose gel were used to assess RNA quality, and a NanoDrop 2000 was used to measure RNA concentration. Broad study findings and their caveats: Lower TCR Shannon entropy and fewer highly expanded clones were observed in persistent Graves' disease patients than in newly diagnosed patients, which suggested clonal expansion. TRBV28, TRBJ1-2 and TRBJ2-5 were preferentially used in persistent disease, while TRBV20-1 and TRBJ2-1 were favored in newly diagnosed disease. The study examined only peripheral blood because the primary lesion, thyroid tissue, could not be accessed. The small sample size was acknowledged by the authors as a limitation that may reduce accuracy. More public clonotypes were shared among persistent patients (roughly 2,700) than among newly diagnosed patients (966). Sequencing and analysis were limited to the TCR beta chain.

Library preparation employed multiplex PCR. The sequencing machine was an Illumina HiSeq 4000. iRepertoire HTBI primers and Arm-PCR amplification of CDR3 regions were used to construct TCR beta libraries. PCR products were gel purified before sequencing. The study's own analysis went as follows. Gene usage analysis of CDR3 amino acid clonotypes relied on the roughly 60 TRBV and more than twelve TRBJ segments identified across samples. COPE and FqMerger were used to merge filtered high-quality paired reads into contigs. BLAST was used to align contigs to the IMGT TRBV, TRBD and TRBJ reference genes, and CDR3 was defined following IMGT. Clonotypes above 0.1% frequency were classified as highly expanded clones. Shannon entropy served as the measure of repertoire diversity, while the Gini coefficient captured V-J evenness. Clonotypes shared by more than one individual were considered public. The public reads were run again by TCRdb, first through fastp at Q25 and then through MiXCR, and only productive beta chains were kept. Each CDR3 protein appears once, grouped with its most common genes and DNA. These V and J calls originate from TCRdb's pipeline instead of the authors' own analysis. In all, the sample holds roughly 510,000 distinct CDR3 sequences, and roughly a sixth of those were seen once. About 11% of the sample goes to the ten largest clones.

As for this clonotype: The clone's antigen remains unknown. Compared with germline, one end of the junction differs, possibly owing to a read error.

The CDR3 contains 13 residues, cysteine and phenylalanine counted. Only CDR3 DNA remains: 39 bases, in frame from the first base. The germline V gene sets CDR1 to LGHNA and CDR2 to YNFKEQ. The same sample was also studied in work on T cells in Graves' hyperthyroidism and ophthalmopathy. The second study also describes: Stable Graves' hyperthyroidism was defined as no progression to ophthalmopathy during 18 months of follow-up. Hyperthyroidism patients were newly diagnosed, with disease duration under 2 months, and aged 18 to 65 years. Patients with uncontrolled infections, other autoimmune diseases, pregnancy or lactation were excluded. Diagnoses were established on the basis of clinical symptoms, serum thyroxine and TRAb, thyroid ultrasound, and orbital computed tomography. The first round of RT-PCR for the TCR CDR3 was performed with the HTBI primer set and the Qiagen OneStep RT-PCR kit. Most expanded thyroid clonotypes (frequency above 0.001) were also detected in blood, a finding suggesting that blood repertoires may reflect thyroid immune responses. A model built on a 13 V-J signature distinguished ophthalmopathy from stable hyperthyroidism, reaching about 88% sensitivity and around 81% specificity in cross-validation and 80%/75% in testing. In validation, the model predicted progression to ophthalmopathy with roughly 70% sensitivity and roughly 72% specificity, a median of roughly seven months before onset. TCR V-J signatures able to tell the groups apart were searched for in a discovery cohort of 90 to 100 patients, of whom more than 40 had Graves' ophthalmopathy and more than 55 had stable Graves' hyperthyroidism. Whether ophthalmopathy could be predicted prospectively was tested in an independent validation cohort made up of 18 to 20 hyperthyroidism patients plus 17 patients who later progressed to ophthalmopathy. The approximately 98 discovery patients were randomly divided into training and test sets at a 7:3 ratio. In roughly six Graves' hyperthyroidism patients, the study also compared T-cell repertoires from thyroid tissue with T-cell repertoires from blood. Once sampling was done, hyperthyroidism patients were given methimazole at a starting dose of 30 mg daily, whereas ophthalmopathy patients were given high-dose intravenous methylprednisolone. The libraries were constructed in a second round of multiplex PCR and then size-selected and purified. Sequencing of the libraries was done on an Illumina HiSeq2000 using paired-end 100 bp reads. SOAPnuke was used to process the raw data, throwing out any read that contained adapters or uncalled bases, had a mean Phred below 15, or lacked an exact constant-primer or identifier match. High-quality paired reads were merged with COPE v1.2.5, and unique nucleotide sequences were defined as clonotypes. Clonotypes were aligned to IMGT TRBV, TRBD and TRBJ reference segments using MiTCR v1.1. Analysis was restricted to V-J combinations with a frequency above 0.0001, which covered 99.2% of repertoires. The TCS score was defined as the ratio of F50 (clonal expansion) to E x V (chaos), calculated using BLOSUM62-based TCRdist between CDR3 peptides within each V-J. Welch's t-statistics and random forest reduced some 510 V-J features to 10 to 15, which were used in a naive Bayes classifier (R e1071). Sample size was not statistically predetermined, and investigators were not blinded to group allocation. According to the paper, TCR Vbeta CDR3 sequencing was carried out on more than 120 peripheral blood samples, which came from under 50 ophthalmopathy, some 73 hyperthyroidism and about 17 progressor patients.

Sequences were derived from peripheral blood mononuclear cells (PBMCs), sampled at new diagnosis, from a patient treated with antithyroid drugs. This sequence originates from a man between 18 and 35 years old with Graves disease. Donor details come from another sample of the same person, matched by shared clones. The receptor chain draws on TRBV4-2 and TRBJ2-1, with TRBD2 perhaps the D gene, on 6 matching bases. Read as DNA, the sequence is TGTGCCAGCAGCCTAGCGGACTCACCCGGTTTGATCTTC. It translates to CASSLADSPGLIF.